The next 16 T cell receptor beta chains were all read from a single sample in a study of siplizumab effects on memory and regulatory T cells. Using immunoSEQ multiplex PCR, the repertoire was profiled, and TCRdb retains in-frame clones only, with some absent. Among some 97,000 clones listed, approximately 90% were seen once. Sample: Tregs sorted from blood. These receptors were obtained from a human donor in good health.

The chain is built from TRBV19 and TRBJ2-3; D gene ambiguous. Germline lookup yields CDR1 LNHDA and CDR2 SQIVND (reference sequence). The CDR3 has 14 amino acids. The ends were cut back, 1 base at V and 3 bases at J, with 8 bases in the middle. CDR3 nucleotides: TGTGCCAGTAGTATAGCTAGAATTACAGATACGCAGTATTTT. Encoded protein: CASSIARITDTQYF.

This clone came up a few times. V is TRBV5-8 and J is TRBJ2-1; 7 nucleotides match TRBD2. V trimming: 4 bases; J trimming: 4 bases; junction bases outside the gene matches: 11. CDR3 length equals 16 residues. Germline V CDR1 and CDR2: SGHTS, YDEGEE. The CDR3 coding sequence is TGTGCCAGCAGCATACCATGGGACTACGAATACAATGAGCAGTTCTTC. Amino acids: CASSIPWDYEYNEQFF.

This clone was detected only once. The chain carries TRBV7-9 and TRBJ2-1; D tentatively fits TRBD1 or TRBD2 (6 bases each). Germline CDR1 is SEHNR and CDR2 is FQNEAQ (reference sequence). Trimming removed 5 bases at V and 10 bases at J, with 18 bases between. The CDR3 runs 14 residues. The DNA of the CDR3 is TGTGCCAGCAGCCTCCTATGGGGGGCGGGGGAGCAGTTCTTC. It is translated as CASSLLWGAGEQFF.

This clone has just one count. V and J are TRBV5-1 and TRBJ2-7; 7 bases line up with TRBD2. V lost 4 bases, J lost 2 bases, and 9 bases stayed unmatched. The CDR3 contains 15 residues. CDR1 is SGHRS and CDR2 is YFSETQ in the germline V gene. The CDR3 nucleotides read TGCGCCAGCAGCCCGATCCAGAGCGGGACCTACGAGCAGTACTTC. It is translated as CASSPIQSGTYEQYF.

This clone was seen a single time. V and J are TRBV28 and TRBJ2-5; D is uncertain. Between the trimmed V and J ends, which lost 6 bases and 4 bases, there was a span of 9 bases. The CDR3 extends over 12 amino acids. Per the germline V gene, CDR1 is MDHEN and CDR2 is SYDVKM. The CDR3 region has the DNA TGTGCCAGCAGGCTGGGCGGAGAGACCCAGTACTTC. It specifies CASRLGGETQYF.

The V call is TRBV18, the J call TRBJ2-5; 7 nucleotides line up with TRBD1. Per germline, CDR1 KGHSH and CDR2 LQKENI. This CDR3 comprises 13 residues. The ends lost 6 bases at V and 4 bases at J; junction bases unmatched: 5. The DNA of the CDR3 is TGTGCCAGCTCTAGGGACAGTGGAGAGACCCAGTACTTC. It encodes CASSRDSGETQYF.

The chain uses TRBV6-1 and TRBJ2-7; 7 nucleotides align to TRBD2. The ends lost 7 bases at V and 4 bases at J; junction bases unmatched: 10. This CDR3 is built from 14 residues. In germline, CDR1 is MNHNS, CDR2 SASEGT. The CDR3 sequence is CASITTGSGYEQYF. For the CDR3, the DNA is TGTGCCAGCATCACGACGGGTAGCGGGTACGAGCAGTACTTC.

The rearrangement links TRBV21-1 to TRBJ2-6. TRBV21-1 is flagged as a pseudogene. There are 16 residues in the CDR3. CDR3 sequence (DNA): TGTGCCAGCAGCGCCCGCAGCAGCTCTGGGGCCAACGTCCTGACTTTC. Translating it yields CASSARSSSGANVLTF.

V usage is TRBV7-9 and J usage is TRBJ2-3; D perhaps matches TRBD2 (5 bases). Germline V CDR1 and CDR2: SEHNR, FQNEAQ (reference sequence). Trimming removed 6 bases at V and 0 bases at J, with 16 bases between. The CDR3 contains 16 residues. CDR3: CASSPIRTFSTDTQYF. The CDR3 DNA reads TGTGCCAGCAGTCCTATCCGGACTTTTAGCACAGATACGCAGTATTTT.

This chain uses TRBV2 with TRBJ2-7; TRBD2 is a possible D gene (6 bases). Trimming took 2 bases from V and 1 from J, leaving 6 bases between them. This CDR3 is built from 13 residues. The germline V gene has CDR1 SNHLY and CDR2 FYNNEI. DNA of the CDR3: TGTGCCAGCAGTGAACTAGCGTCCTACGAGCAGTACTTC. It translates to CASSELASYEQYF.

This chain uses TRBV10-1 with TRBJ1-1, with unresolved D. CDR3 length equals 13 residues. Trimming took 3 bases from V and 5 from J, leaving 10 bases between them. Germline CDR1 reads WNHNN; CDR2 reads SYGVQD (reference sequence). This CDR3 reads CASSEGQLTEAFF. CDR3 nucleotide sequence: TGCGCCAGCAGTGAAGGTCAGCTAACTGAAGCTTTCTTT.

V is TRBV7-9 and J is TRBJ1-4; D is perhaps TRBD1 (6 bases). The CDR3 consists of 16 residues. Germline loops: CDR1 SEHNR, CDR2 FQNEAQ (reference sequence). Trimming stripped 2 bases from V and 0 bases from J, with 10 bases between. The CDR3 DNA reads as TGTGCCAGCAGCTTAAGTTCAGGGGCAACTAATGAAAAACTGTTTTTT. This gives the protein CASSLSSGATNEKLFF.

This clone was picked up one time. V gene TRBV2 combines with J gene TRBJ2-3; D may be TRBD2 (6 bases). CDR1 is SNHLY and CDR2 is FYNNEI in the germline V gene. The CDR3 is 16 amino acids. V was cut by 2 bases and J by 1 base, with 13 bases left in between. Here the CDR3 DNA reads TGTGCCAGCAGTGAAATCCGGGAGCGGGGCACAGATACGCAGTATTTT. Its translation: CASSEIRERGTDTQYF.

The chain couples TRBV2 to TRBJ1-5; no firm D call. This CDR3 contains 15 residues. Germline loops: CDR1 SNHLY, CDR2 FYNNEI. The ends were cut back, 0 bases at V and 5 bases at J, with 11 bases in the middle. The CDR3 bases are TGTGCCAGCAGTGAAGCCCCCACAGTTTATCAGCCCCAGCATTTT. Translation: CASSEAPTVYQPQHF.

The chain combines TRBV2 with TRBJ2-1, with 9 bases identical to TRBD2. Germline V gene data show CDR1 as SNHLY and CDR2 as FYNNEI. The CDR3 has 15 amino acids. The V and J ends lost 5 bases and 6 bases, in that order; junction bases with no gene match: 8. The CDR3 loop is CASSLDSGSINEQFF. In DNA form, the CDR3 reads TGTGCCAGCAGTCTCGATAGCGGGAGTATCAATGAGCAGTTCTTC.

As concerns this clone: Other DNA sequences of this sample code for an identical CDR3. This CDR3 is CASSYDRGVGGELFF. CDR3 bases: TGTGCCAGCAGTTACGACAGGGGGGTGGGCGGGGAGCTGTTTTTT. The V and J genes are TRBV6-5 and TRBJ2-2, with 9 bases fitting TRBD1. Per germline, CDR1 MNHEY and CDR2 SVGAGI. There are 15 residues in the CDR3. The V segment lost 2 bases and the J segment 7 bases; nucleotides outside the gene matches: 5.